The 18 T cell receptor beta chains given below trace back to one sample, sequenced in a study of tumor and adjacent non-tumor tissue in lung cancer. The library came from three nested PCR rounds adapted from ARM-PCR protocols. TCRdb re-called the multiplex PCR reads through MiXCR, storing one row per CDR3 protein. The sample yields some 77,000 distinct CDR3 sequences, roughly 70% seen once. No cell sorting was done before RNA was extracted from the tissue. Sequenced: lung tumor tissue. Receptors were obtained from a woman in her seventies with non-small cell lung cancer.

In its sample, this clonotype was seen once. The chain carries TRBV7-9 and TRBJ1-1; no definite D call. Trimming removed 10 bases at V and 9 bases at J, with 21 bases between. This CDR3 contains 13 residues. Germline assignment: CDR1 SEHNR and CDR2 FQNEAQ (reference sequence). DNA of the CDR3: TGTGCCATCACCGCAGCTCTGGGTTATCAAGCTTTCTTT. This gives the protein CAITAALGYQAFF.

The count of this clonotype is one. The CDR3 ends on some other residue instead of the conserved phenylalanine or tryptophan, so this is likely a read error. No DNA is shown, since the ends of the CDR3 on it are uncertain; the CDR3 is the one TCRdb lists. The chain couples TRBV5-6 to TRBJ2-7. The germline CDR1 and CDR2 sequences are SGHDT and YYEEEE. The CDR3 is made up of 12 amino acids, end residues included. This CDR3 reads CASSLSSYDQYS.

This clonotype was recorded many times. The V call is TRBV4-1, the J call TRBJ2-6; D remains unclear. Per germline, CDR1 MGHRA and CDR2 YSYEKL. V was pared by 4 bases and J by 0 bases, with 16 bases between. The CDR3 contains 18 residues. The CDR3 DNA follows: TGCGCCAGCAGCCCCCGTGGCAGTCCTTCCTCTGGGGCCAACGTCCTGACTTTC. Amino acid sequence: CASSPRGSPSSGANVLTF.

This clonotype was seen only a few times. The chain employs TRBV11-3 and TRBJ2-7; a possible D gene is TRBD1 (5 bases). Germline loops: CDR1 SGHNT, CDR2 YENEEA. Between the trimmed V and J ends, which lost 8 bases and 9 bases, there was a span of 23 bases. The CDR3 sequence is 14 residues long. The CDR3 DNA reads TGTGCCAGCTCCAGTTGGGTAGGGGATAACGGGCAGTACTTC. This translates into CASSSWVGDNGQYF.

There are many counts of this clonotype. The V call is TRBV6-1, the J call TRBJ1-1; D is undetermined. The CDR3 sequence is 13 residues long. Germline-derived CDR1 and CDR2 are MNHNS and SASEGT. Trimming pared 4 bases from V and 1 base from J, leaving 7 bases between. CDR3 protein: CASSVRANTEAFF. The CDR3 nucleotides read TGTGCCAGCAGTGTTAGGGCGAACACTGAAGCTTTCTTT.

At least ten counts were recorded for this clonotype. V gene TRBV7-8 combines with J gene TRBJ2-1; D may be TRBD2 (6 bases). CDR1 is SGHVS and CDR2 is FQNEAQ in the germline V gene. CDR3 length equals 17 residues. Trimming shortened V by 2 bases and J by 0 bases, and 14 bases separated the two germline ends. CDR3 nucleotides: TGTGCCAGCAGCTTAAGGGGTGCGGGACTCTCCTACAATGAGCAGTTCTTC. It specifies CASSLRGAGLSYNEQFF.

Regarding this clonotype: This may be a read error: a much more frequent sequence differs by one nucleotide. The chain uses TRBV12-3 or TRBV12-4 and TRBJ1-5; D might be TRBD1 (5 bases). This CDR3 comprises 11 residues. CDR3 sequence reads: CAGSSQGPQHF. CDR3 sequence (DNA): TGTGCCGGCAGTTCCCAGGGGCCCCAGCATTTT.

CDR3 DNA sequence: TGTGCCTCTACCCCGGGACAGTGGTTATATTACCATGGCTACACCTTC. This sequence encodes CASTPGQWLYYHGYTF. This sequence joins TRBV6-1 and TRBJ1-2; 7 positions agree with TRBD1. After removal of 11 bases from V and 6 bases from J, the junction contained 21 bases not matched to a gene. Germline-derived CDR1 and CDR2 are MNHNS and SASEGT. This CDR3 is 16 amino acids long.

Worth noting for this clonotype: This may stem from a read error, because a much larger clone lies one nucleotide away. The genes are TRBV7-8 and TRBJ2-1; 8 bases map to TRBD2. This CDR3 is built from 16 residues. CDR1 is SGHVS, CDR2 FQNEAQ, per germline. The CDR3: CASSLGVAGTYNEEFF. The CDR3 DNA reads as TGTGCCAGCAGCTTAGGGGTAGCGGGGACCTACAATGAGGAGTTCTTC.

As regards this clonotype: The conserved closing phenylalanine or tryptophan is absent in this CDR3, likely reflecting a read error. The chain couples TRBV5-4 to TRBJ2-3; a possible D gene is TRBD1 (6 bases). CDR1 SGHNT and CDR2 YYREEE come from the germline V gene (reference sequence). The V end lost 4 bases, the J end lost 5 bases, and 23 bases lay between the germline ends. The CDR3 sequence is 17 residues long. The DNA for the CDR3 is TGTGCCAGCAGCACAGGATTCGGGGCAGGGGTCTTAGATACGCAGTATTTG. Its translation: CASSTGFGAGVLDTQYL.

This clonotype was detected ten times or more. CDR3 DNA sequence: TGTGCCAGCAGGACAGGGTGGGACACTGAAGCTTTCTTT. This encodes CASRTGWDTEAFF. The V gene is TRBV28, the J gene TRBJ1-1, with 7 positions matching TRBD1. V gave up 6 bases and J gave up 3 bases; unmatched junction bases: 4. Per germline, CDR1 MDHEN and CDR2 SYDVKM. There are 13 residues in the CDR3.

As to this clonotype: Relative to the germline gene, one junction end is altered; a read error may explain this. The chain links TRBV4-1 to TRBJ2-1; the match to TRBD2 covers 12 bases. Germline V CDR1 and CDR2: MGHRA, YSYEKL. The CDR3 consists of 16 residues. CDR3 sequence: CASSHKTSGSLDERLF. DNA for the CDR3: TGCGCCAGCAGCCACAAGACTAGCGGGAGTCTCGATGAGCGGTTATTC.

V is TRBV7-9 and J is TRBJ2-3, with D possibly being TRBD1 or TRBD2 (5 bases each). Germline V gene sequence: CDR1 SEHNR, CDR2 FQNEAQ (reference sequence). CDR3 length: 12 residues. The CDR3 nucleotides are TGTGCAGCAGGGCGGGGCACAGATACGCAGTATTTT. Translated, it gives CAAGRGTDTQYF.

Remarks on this clonotype: This may come from a read error, since a much larger clone is one base off. This CDR3 reads CASSRGQGMFQEQYF. The CDR3 DNA reads TGTGCCAGCAGTCGAGGACAGGGGATGTTTCAGGAGCAGTACTTC. The chain has TRBV28 and TRBJ2-7, with 9 bases lining up with TRBD1. Germline V gives CDR1 MDHEN, CDR2 SYDVKM. The CDR3 runs 15 residues. V dropped 5 bases and J dropped 7; count of bases not matched to a gene: 12.

To note about this clonotype: One end of the junction fails to match germline, which may point to a read error. The rearrangement uses TRBV6-2 or TRBV6-3 and TRBJ2-7, with TRBD2 as a possible D gene (5 bases). The CDR3 has 14 residues. Per germline, CDR1 MNHEY and CDR2 SVGEGT. CDR3 DNA sequence: TGTGACAGCACCATAAGGAACCGGGGTACAGAGCAGTACTTC. Its translation: CDSTIRNRGTEQYF.

This chain joins TRBV29-1 and TRBJ2-1; a possible D gene is TRBD1 (6 bases). Trimming took 5 bases from V and 2 from J, leaving 10 bases between them. There are 13 residues in the CDR3. Per the germline V gene, CDR1 is SQVTM and CDR2 is ANQGSEA. In DNA, the CDR3 is TGCAGCGTTTGCTGGGACACCTACAATGAGCAGTTCTTC. Encoded protein: CSVCWDTYNEQFF.

In the case of this clonotype: At one end, the junction sequence differs from germline, possibly due to a read error. The rearrangement uses TRBV4-1 and TRBJ1-1, with TRBD1 as a possible D gene (5 bases). The V gene's germline CDR1 is MGHRA and CDR2 YSYEKL. This CDR3 region has 16 residues. The CDR3: CASNQHPKQEYTEALF. CDR3 nucleotides: TGCGCCAGCAACCAACACCCTAAACAGGAGTACACTGAAGCTCTCTTT.

This clonotype has a handful of counts. Since a much larger clone is just one base distant, this may be a read error. This sequence joins TRBV6-1 and TRBJ2-7; tentative D call: TRBD2 (6 bases). The CDR3 is 14 amino acids. Germline CDR1 and CDR2: MNHNS and SASEGT. The CDR3 sequence: CVSIHGGDVIEQYF. In DNA, the CDR3 is TGTGTCAGCATCCACGGAGGGGACGTGATTGAGCAGTACTTC.